Listed below are T cell receptor beta chains from one sample, sequenced in a study of T-cell memory formation after mild COVID-19. TCRdb re-called the 5' RACE reads with MiXCR, one entry per CDR3 protein. The sample includes roughly 130,000 distinct CDR3 sequences, roughly 6.2% of them seen just once. Material: PBMCs or a T cell subset sorted from them (not recorded which). The receptors were sampled from an adult woman who had mild COVID-19 (a few samples of this study predate the infection). Cell type and time point are not known. The CDR3 runs from the conserved cysteine through the conserved F or W. Fields, in order: J gene, V gene, CDR3 protein.

j_call: TRBJ2-3; v_call: TRBV11-2; cdr3_aa: CASSLPTSGVTDTQYF
j_call: TRBJ2-3; v_call: TRBV4-1; cdr3_aa: CASSQVGTGMDTQYF
j_call: TRBJ2-5; v_call: TRBV20-1; cdr3_aa: CSASRARPSQETQYF
j_call: TRBJ2-3; v_call: TRBV20-1; cdr3_aa: CSARRDRSTDTQYF
j_call: TRBJ2-2; v_call: TRBV5-1; cdr3_aa: CASSLVSGGNTGELFF
j_call: TRBJ1-5; v_call: TRBV12-3/TRBV12-4; cdr3_aa: CASSLWNNRGYYQPQHF
j_call: TRBJ2-1; v_call: TRBV2; cdr3_aa: CASSEQLAASYNEQFF
j_call: TRBJ2-2; v_call: TRBV4-3; cdr3_aa: CASSQRGDRNTGELFF
j_call: TRBJ1-4; v_call: TRBV18; cdr3_aa: CASSPPGQGEKLFF
j_call: TRBJ1-2; v_call: TRBV14; cdr3_aa: CASSQQGYYGYTF
j_call: TRBJ1-1; v_call: TRBV20-1; cdr3_aa: CSAGQGMRSTEAFF
j_call: TRBJ1-1; v_call: TRBV5-1; cdr3_aa: CASSLENRDTTEAFF
j_call: TRBJ2-4; v_call: TRBV9; cdr3_aa: CASSVGHGGGNIQYF
j_call: TRBJ2-5; v_call: TRBV2; cdr3_aa: CASSENAGTPETQYF
j_call: TRBJ2-7; v_call: TRBV20-1; cdr3_aa: CSANPSGSSYEQYF
j_call: TRBJ2-3; v_call: TRBV7-3; cdr3_aa: CASSLNPSVDTQYF
j_call: TRBJ2-1; v_call: TRBV6-2/TRBV6-3; cdr3_aa: CASLDRASYNEQFF
j_call: TRBJ1-2; v_call: TRBV5-1; cdr3_aa: CASSSSANYGYTF
j_call: TRBJ2-5; v_call: TRBV5-1; cdr3_aa: CASSITGTIGQETQYF
j_call: TRBJ1-2; v_call: TRBV5-5; cdr3_aa: CASSLEADNYGYTF
j_call: TRBJ2-1; v_call: TRBV7-9; cdr3_aa: CASSRWTGSSYNEQFF
j_call: TRBJ1-3; v_call: TRBV5-1; cdr3_aa: CASSLGGQLPGNTIYF
j_call: TRBJ2-5; v_call: TRBV19; cdr3_aa: CASRTTGTGRETQYF
j_call: TRBJ2-1; v_call: TRBV7-2; cdr3_aa: CASSLAARRRSSYNEQFF
j_call: TRBJ2-1; v_call: TRBV4-1; cdr3_aa: CASSQLNYEQFF
j_call: TRBJ1-2; v_call: TRBV18; cdr3_aa: CASSPQNGRYGYTF
j_call: TRBJ2-3; v_call: TRBV12-3/TRBV12-4; cdr3_aa: CASIRTGGFTDTQYF
j_call: TRBJ1-6; v_call: TRBV7-3; cdr3_aa: CASSSGTANSPLHF
j_call: TRBJ2-1; v_call: TRBV4-1; cdr3_aa: CASSQDWDRSSYNEQFF
j_call: TRBJ2-7; v_call: TRBV18; cdr3_aa: CASSWAPGEQYF
j_call: TRBJ1-1; v_call: TRBV6-2/TRBV6-3; cdr3_aa: CASRWGADTEAFF
j_call: TRBJ2-5; v_call: TRBV7-2; cdr3_aa: CASSLAGGTGPQETQYF
j_call: TRBJ1-2; v_call: TRBV27; cdr3_aa: CASRSLPGQGAHYGYTF
j_call: TRBJ2-5; v_call: TRBV20-1; cdr3_aa: CSATVLLAAEETQYF
j_call: TRBJ2-5; v_call: TRBV20-1; cdr3_aa: CSGLASQETQYF
j_call: TRBJ1-3; v_call: TRBV20-1; cdr3_aa: CSARNRVSGNTIYF
j_call: TRBJ1-1; v_call: TRBV15; cdr3_aa: CATSRDSALNTEAFF
j_call: TRBJ1-2; v_call: TRBV5-1; cdr3_aa: CASSLTGGNGYTF
j_call: TRBJ1-1; v_call: TRBV3-1; cdr3_aa: CASSQGGGSTEAFF
j_call: TRBJ2-7; v_call: TRBV7-2; cdr3_aa: CASSPPGGSMNEQYF
j_call: TRBJ2-1; v_call: TRBV7-2; cdr3_aa: CASSAQAGYEQFF
j_call: TRBJ2-1; v_call: TRBV20-1; cdr3_aa: CSARGSNEQFF
j_call: TRBJ2-7; v_call: TRBV15; cdr3_aa: CATSRDGHSSGVYEQYF
j_call: TRBJ2-7; v_call: TRBV5-4; cdr3_aa: CASSLDVGTGQF
j_call: TRBJ2-5; v_call: TRBV9; cdr3_aa: CASSVSSGGQETQYF
j_call: TRBJ2-2; v_call: TRBV5-1; cdr3_aa: CASSLGDPNTGELFF
j_call: TRBJ2-7; v_call: TRBV5-1; cdr3_aa: CASSSVLNYEQYF
j_call: TRBJ1-2; v_call: TRBV2; cdr3_aa: CAGYSGEGYGYTF
j_call: TRBJ1-1; v_call: TRBV6-5; cdr3_aa: CASSPSRGFGPEAFF
j_call: TRBJ2-3; v_call: TRBV12-3/TRBV12-4; cdr3_aa: CASSPVARQNTDTQYF
j_call: TRBJ1-2; v_call: TRBV5-1; cdr3_aa: CASSPGGMDYGYTF
j_call: TRBJ1-1; v_call: TRBV24-1; cdr3_aa: CATSENRGNTEAFF
j_call: TRBJ1-1; v_call: TRBV29-1; cdr3_aa: CSVEVAGTEAFF
j_call: TRBJ2-1; v_call: TRBV24-1; cdr3_aa: CATSDPTSGTGNEQFF
j_call: TRBJ2-2; v_call: TRBV7-2; cdr3_aa: CASSNGLGAGKNTGELFF
j_call: TRBJ2-5; v_call: TRBV7-2; cdr3_aa: CASTPVAGPQETQYF
j_call: TRBJ2-3; v_call: TRBV20-1; cdr3_aa: CSASRDTQYF